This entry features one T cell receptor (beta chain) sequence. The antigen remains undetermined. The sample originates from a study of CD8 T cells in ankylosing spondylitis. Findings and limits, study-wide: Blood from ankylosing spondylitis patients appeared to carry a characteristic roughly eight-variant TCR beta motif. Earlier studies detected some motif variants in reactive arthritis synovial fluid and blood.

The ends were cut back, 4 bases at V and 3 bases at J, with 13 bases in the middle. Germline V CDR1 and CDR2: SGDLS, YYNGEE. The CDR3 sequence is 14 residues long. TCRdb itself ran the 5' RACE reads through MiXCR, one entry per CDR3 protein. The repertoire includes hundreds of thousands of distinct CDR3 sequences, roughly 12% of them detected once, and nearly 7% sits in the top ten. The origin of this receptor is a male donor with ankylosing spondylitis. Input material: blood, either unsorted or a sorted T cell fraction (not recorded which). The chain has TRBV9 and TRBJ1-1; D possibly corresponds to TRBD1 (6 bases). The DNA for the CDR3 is TGTGCCAGCAGCAAACAGACAGGACACACTGAAGCTTTCTTT. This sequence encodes CASSKQTGHTEAFF.